A single sample gave rise to the 9 T cell receptor beta chains below, sequenced in a study of OX40 agonist ivuxolimab in advanced cancers. The method was immunoSEQ multiplex PCR; TCRdb's version includes in-frame clones alone and lacks a portion of them. The data hold over 85,000 clones, with roughly 93% observed a single time. The sequences come from CD4+ or CD8+ T cells sorted from blood, collected in a trial of the OX40 agonist ivuxolimab. All receptors derive from an adult with an advanced solid tumor such as melanoma, head and neck, liver or kidney cancer.

The table lists this clone with a count of one. V gene TRBV30 combines with J gene TRBJ1-3; no clear D gene. The CDR3 runs to 14 residues. The V gene's germline CDR1 is GTSNPN and CDR2 SVGIG (reference sequence). V was clipped by 6 bases and J by 2 bases, with 14 bases between them. This CDR3 is CACAMAPAGNTIYF. CDR3 sequence (DNA): TGTGCCTGTGCTATGGCCCCAGCTGGAAACACCATATATTTT.

This chain connects TRBV5-1 to TRBJ2-2; 9 bases agree with TRBD1. The V segment lost 7 bases and the J segment 2 bases; nucleotides outside the gene matches: 3. The germline gives CDR1 SGHRS, CDR2 YFSETQ. The CDR3 consists of 14 residues. The CDR3 reads CASGTGLNTGELFF. The CDR3 bases are TGCGCCAGCGGGACAGGGCTAAACACCGGGGAGCTGTTTTTT.

This rearrangement joins TRBV28 to TRBJ1-5; D remains unclear. The CDR3 runs to 14 residues. From germline, CDR1 is MDHEN and CDR2 SYDVKM. Trimming pared 8 bases from V and 5 bases from J, leaving 16 bases between. The CDR3 spells CASGRRTDYQPQHF. As DNA, the CDR3 is TGTGCCAGCGGCCGGAGGACGGACTATCAGCCCCAGCATTTT.

The CDR3 sequence: CASSFLQETQYF. The CDR3 DNA follows: TGTGCCAGCAGCTTTCTACAAGAGACCCAGTACTTC. The rearrangement links TRBV7-2 to TRBJ2-5, with D uncertain. V lost 3 bases and J lost 2, with 4 bases in between. Germline V gives CDR1 SGHTA, CDR2 FQGNSA. The CDR3 is 12 amino acids.

DNA of the CDR3: TGTGCCAGCAGGCTTAGCGGAGGGAACAATGAGCAGTTCTTC. Its translation is CASRLSGGNNEQFF. The V gene is TRBV2, the J gene TRBJ2-1; tentatively, D is TRBD2 (6 bases). The CDR3 extends over 14 amino acids. The V end was cut by 6 bases, the J end by 5 bases, with 14 bases between. In germline, CDR1 is SNHLY, CDR2 FYNNEI.

The V call is TRBV5-3, the J call TRBJ1-1; D is possibly TRBD1 (5 bases). TRBV5-3 is an ORF; its function is uncertain. CDR3 length equals 13 residues. The V and J ends lost 7 bases and 5 bases respectively, with 15 bases between them. The CDR3 DNA reads TGTGCCAGAGACAAAAAAAGGGGTACTGAAGCTTTCTTT. Translation gives CARDKKRGTEAFF.

The genes are TRBV6-5 and TRBJ1-2; 11 positions agree with TRBD1. The junction had 9 bases not matched to a gene; V was cut back by 8 bases and J by 4 bases. There are 15 residues in the CDR3. Germline loops: CDR1 MNHEY, CDR2 SVGAGI. The CDR3 spells CASGDRGMNSYGYTF. CDR3 DNA sequence: TGTGCCAGCGGGGACAGGGGGATGAACTCCTATGGCTACACCTTC.

The rearrangement uses TRBV6-1 and TRBJ2-1, with D unclear. Looked up from germline, CDR1 is MNHNS and CDR2 is SASEGT. V gave up 4 bases and J gave up 1 base, with 14 bases separating them. The length of the CDR3 is 16 residues. The CDR3 sequence is CASSGMAFLSYNEQFF. The CDR3 bases are TGTGCCAGCAGTGGGATGGCGTTCTTATCCTACAATGAGCAGTTCTTC.

V and J are TRBV11-2 and TRBJ2-5, with TRBD1 as a possible D gene (6 bases). Per the germline V gene, CDR1 is SGHAT and CDR2 is FQNNGV. The CDR3 is made up of 12 amino acids. Deletions cut 5 bases from V and 5 bases from J, with 9 bases between. The CDR3 DNA reads as TGTGCCAGCAGCCGAGGACAGGAGACCCAGTACTTC. Protein: CASSRGQETQYF. The whole variable domain, filled in from reference TRBV11-2 and TRBJ2-5, reads EAGVAQSPRYKIIEKRQSVAFWCNPISGHATLYWYQQILGQGPKLLIQFQNNGVVDDSQLPKDRFSAERLKGVDSTLKIQPAKLEDSAVYLCASSRGQETQYFGPGTRLLVL.